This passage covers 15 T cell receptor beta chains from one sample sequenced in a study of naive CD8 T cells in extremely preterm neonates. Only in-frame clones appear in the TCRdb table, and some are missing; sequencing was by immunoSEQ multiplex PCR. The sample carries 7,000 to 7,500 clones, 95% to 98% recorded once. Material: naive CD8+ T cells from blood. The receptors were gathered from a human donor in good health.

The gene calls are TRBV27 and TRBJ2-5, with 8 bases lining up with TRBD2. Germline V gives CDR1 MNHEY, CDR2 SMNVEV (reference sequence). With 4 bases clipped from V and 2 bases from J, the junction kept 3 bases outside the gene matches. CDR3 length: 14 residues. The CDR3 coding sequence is TGTGCCAGCAGTTACGGGGGGGGGCAAGAGACCCAGTACTTC. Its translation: CASSYGGGQETQYF.

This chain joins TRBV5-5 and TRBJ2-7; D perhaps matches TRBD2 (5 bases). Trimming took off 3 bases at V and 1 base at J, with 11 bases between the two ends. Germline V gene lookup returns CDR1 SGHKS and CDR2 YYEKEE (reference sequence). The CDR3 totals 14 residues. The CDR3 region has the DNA TGTGCCAGCAGCTCGCCGGGAAAGTCCTACGAGCAGTACTTC. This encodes CASSSPGKSYEQYF.

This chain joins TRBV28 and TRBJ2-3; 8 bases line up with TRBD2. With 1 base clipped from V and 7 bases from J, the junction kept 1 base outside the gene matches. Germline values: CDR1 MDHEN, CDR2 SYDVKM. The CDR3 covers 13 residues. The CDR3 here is CASSLSGGYTQYF. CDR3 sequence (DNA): TGTGCCAGCAGTTTATCGGGGGGGTATACGCAGTATTTT.

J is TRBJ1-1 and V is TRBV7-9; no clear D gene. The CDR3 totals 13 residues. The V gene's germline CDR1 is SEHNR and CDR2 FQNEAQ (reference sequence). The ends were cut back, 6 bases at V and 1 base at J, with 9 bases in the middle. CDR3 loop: CASRPTGNTEAFF. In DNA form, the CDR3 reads TGTGCCAGCAGGCCTACGGGGAACACTGAAGCTTTCTTT.

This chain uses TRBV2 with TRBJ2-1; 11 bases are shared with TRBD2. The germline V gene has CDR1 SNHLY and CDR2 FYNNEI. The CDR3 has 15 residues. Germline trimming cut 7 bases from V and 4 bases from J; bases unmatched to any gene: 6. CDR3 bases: TGTGCCAGCATCCCGACTAGCGGGGTTTACAATGAGCAGTTCTTC. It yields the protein CASIPTSGVYNEQFF.

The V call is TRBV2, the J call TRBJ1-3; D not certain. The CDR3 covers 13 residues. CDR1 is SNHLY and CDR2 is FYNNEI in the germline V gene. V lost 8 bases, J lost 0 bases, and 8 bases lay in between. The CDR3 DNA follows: TGTGCCAGCGACGGGAACTCTGGAAACACCATATATTTT. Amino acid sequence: CASDGNSGNTIYF.

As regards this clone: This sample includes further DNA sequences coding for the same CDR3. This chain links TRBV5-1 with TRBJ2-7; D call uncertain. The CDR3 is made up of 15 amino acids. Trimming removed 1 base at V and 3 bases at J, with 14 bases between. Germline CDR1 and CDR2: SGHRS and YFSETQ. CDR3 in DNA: TGCGCCAGCAGCTTGACCGGTACCCCCAACTACGAGCAGTACTTC. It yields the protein CASSLTGTPNYEQYF.

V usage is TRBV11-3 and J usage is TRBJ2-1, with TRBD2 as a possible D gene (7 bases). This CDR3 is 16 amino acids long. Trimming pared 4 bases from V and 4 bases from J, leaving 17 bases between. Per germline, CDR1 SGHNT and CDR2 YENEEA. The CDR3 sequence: CASSSHPGEGYNEQFF. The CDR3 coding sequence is TGTGCCAGCAGCTCCCACCCAGGGGAGGGGTACAATGAGCAGTTCTTC.

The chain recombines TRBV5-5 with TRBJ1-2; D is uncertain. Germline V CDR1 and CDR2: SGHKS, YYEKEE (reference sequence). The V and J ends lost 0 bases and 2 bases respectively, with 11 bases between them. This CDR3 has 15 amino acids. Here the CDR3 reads CASSLDVGRNYGYTF. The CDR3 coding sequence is TGTGCCAGCAGCTTGGACGTGGGCAGGAACTATGGCTACACCTTC.

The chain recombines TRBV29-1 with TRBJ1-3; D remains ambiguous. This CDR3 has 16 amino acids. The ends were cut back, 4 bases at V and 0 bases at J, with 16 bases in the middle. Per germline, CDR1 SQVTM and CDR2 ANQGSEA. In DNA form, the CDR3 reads TGCAGCGTTGTCCTGAGCCACCCTATCTCTGGAAACACCATATATTTT. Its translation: CSVVLSHPISGNTIYF.

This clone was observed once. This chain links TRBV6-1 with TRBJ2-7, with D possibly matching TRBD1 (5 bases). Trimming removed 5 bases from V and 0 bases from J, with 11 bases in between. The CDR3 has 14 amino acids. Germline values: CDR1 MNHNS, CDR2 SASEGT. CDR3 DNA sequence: TGTGCCAGCAGTCCTAGACAGAGCTCCTACGAGCAGTACTTC. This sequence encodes CASSPRQSSYEQYF.

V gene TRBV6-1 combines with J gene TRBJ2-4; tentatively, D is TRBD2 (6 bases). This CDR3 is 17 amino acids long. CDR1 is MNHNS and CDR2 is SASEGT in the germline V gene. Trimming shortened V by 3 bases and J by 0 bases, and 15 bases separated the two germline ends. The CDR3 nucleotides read TGTGCCAGCAGTGATGATGGGGGGTACATAGCCAAAAACATTCAGTACTTC. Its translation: CASSDDGGYIAKNIQYF.

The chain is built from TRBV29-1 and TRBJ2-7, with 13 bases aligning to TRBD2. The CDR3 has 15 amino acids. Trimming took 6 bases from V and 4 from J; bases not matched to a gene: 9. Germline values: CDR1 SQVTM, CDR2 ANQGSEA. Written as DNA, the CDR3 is TGCAGCGTGGGACTAGCGGGGTTCTCGGGGTACGAGCAGTACTTC. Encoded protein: CSVGLAGFSGYEQYF.

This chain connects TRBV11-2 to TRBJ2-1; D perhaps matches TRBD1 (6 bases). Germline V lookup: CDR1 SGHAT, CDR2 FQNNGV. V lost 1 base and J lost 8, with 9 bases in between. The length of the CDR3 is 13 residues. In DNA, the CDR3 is TGTGCCAGCAGCTTAGTAAGGGGGTATGAGCAGTTCTTC. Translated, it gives CASSLVRGYEQFF.

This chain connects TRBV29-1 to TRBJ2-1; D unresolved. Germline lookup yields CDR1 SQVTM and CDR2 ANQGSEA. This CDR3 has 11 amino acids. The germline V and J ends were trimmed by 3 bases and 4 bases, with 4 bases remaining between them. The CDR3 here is CSVDLYNEQFF. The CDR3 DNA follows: TGCAGCGTTGACCTGTACAATGAGCAGTTCTTC.